The 11 T cell receptor beta chains below come from one sample, sequenced in a study of vaccination and CD4 T cells after COVID-19. Using its own MiXCR run on the PCR reads, TCRdb lists one record per CDR3 protein. The data show approximately 20,000 distinct CDR3 sequences, 62% seen once. This specimen was CD4+ T cells from blood, taken before SARS-CoV-2 vaccination. These receptors were collected from a human donor who had recovered from COVID-19.

This chain joins TRBV28 and TRBJ2-7; TRBD2 matches 12 bases. This CDR3 comprises 15 residues. Germline V gene data show CDR1 as MDHEN and CDR2 as SYDVKM. Trimming took 5 bases from V and 6 from J; bases not matched to a gene: 8. For the CDR3, the DNA is TGTGCCAGCAGTACCCGACTAGCGGGAGCTTCCGAGCAGTACTTC. Amino acid sequence: CASSTRLAGASEQYF.

A few counts support this clonotype. The chain combines TRBV21-1 with TRBJ1-5; the table's D gene call, TRBD1, was not cross checked with the DNA. TRBV21-1 is noted as a pseudogene. This CDR3 region has 17 residues. The CDR3: CASSPSEDRFSNQPQHF. The CDR3 region has the DNA TGTGCCAGCAGCCCTTCAGAGGACAGGTTCAGCAATCAGCCCCAGCATTTT.

The chain recombines TRBV10-3 with TRBJ2-7, with 7 bases identical to TRBD1. The J segment lost 3 bases and the V segment lost 4 bases, leaving 3 bases of the junction unmatched. Germline CDR1 reads ENHRY; CDR2 reads SYGVKD. The CDR3 spans 13 residues. In nucleotides, the CDR3 is TGTGCCATCAGTGCGGACAGGCGCTACGAGCAGTACTTC. Residues: CAISADRRYEQYF.

This rearrangement joins TRBV6-1 to TRBJ2-7; D possibly corresponds to TRBD2 (6 bases). With 6 bases removed from V and 2 bases from J, the gap between germline ends came to 14 bases. Germline lookup yields CDR1 MNHNS and CDR2 SASEGT. The CDR3 has 14 amino acids. CDR3 DNA: TGTGCCAGCAGCCCCCGGGACTCCACCTACGAGCAGTACTTC. Protein product: CASSPRDSTYEQYF.

The chain carries TRBV7-2 and TRBJ2-1; TRBD1 is a possible D gene (8 bases). The germline gives CDR1 SGHTA, CDR2 FQGNSA. V was clipped by 1 base and J by 4 bases, with 11 bases between them. The CDR3 is 15 amino acids. The CDR3, as DNA: TGTGCCAGCAGCTTAGACAGGGGGGGTTACAATGAGCAGTTCTTC. Translation gives CASSLDRGGYNEQFF.

The chain links TRBV5-1 to TRBJ2-7; 8 bases match TRBD2. J was trimmed by 1 base and V by 2 bases; bases with no gene match: 8. The CDR3 runs 16 residues. CDR1 and CDR2 from the germline V gene are SGHRS and YFSETQ. CDR3 loop: CASSLGTRHPSYEQYF. In DNA form, the CDR3 reads TGCGCCAGCAGCTTAGGGACTAGGCACCCTTCCTACGAGCAGTACTTC.

The J gene is TRBJ2-1, the V gene TRBV20-1, with D unclear. Germline-derived CDR1 and CDR2 are DFQATT and SNEGSKA (reference sequence). V lost 6 bases and J 5 bases, leaving 17 bases between the germline ends. The CDR3 contains 14 residues. CDR3 loop: CSAPERRRNNEQFF. CDR3 DNA: TGCAGTGCCCCGGAAAGACGACGGAACAATGAGCAGTTCTTC.

This clonotype came up a few times. The rearrangement links TRBV20-1 to TRBJ1-1, with TRBD1 identical over 7 bases. The trim removed 6 bases at V and 6 bases at J, leaving 10 bases unmatched. CDR1 DFQATT and CDR2 SNEGSKA come from the germline V gene (reference sequence). The CDR3 contains 13 residues. CDR3 bases: TGCAGTGCAAGGGACAGCAGATCCGCTGAAGCTTTCTTT. Residues: CSARDSRSAEAFF.

This clonotype was picked up a small number of times. The chain combines TRBV19 with TRBJ2-3; no reliable D call. CDR1 and CDR2 (germline): LNHDA, SQIVND (reference sequence). The CDR3 runs 13 residues. V shed 3 bases and J shed 4 bases, with 8 bases lying between them. The CDR3 bases are TGTGCCAGTAGTATCCAGGACCCAGATACGCAGTATTTT. Translation gives CASSIQDPDTQYF.

This clonotype was observed a few times. The J gene is TRBJ1-1, the V gene TRBV6-1, with 8 bases fitting TRBD1. Germline V gene sequence: CDR1 MNHNS, CDR2 SASEGT. Trimming removed 3 bases from V and 5 bases from J; junction bases left unmatched: 2. The CDR3 runs 13 residues. CDR3 nucleotide sequence: TGTGCCAGCAGTGACAGGGGGCTTACTGAAGCTTTCTTT. Its translation is CASSDRGLTEAFF.

V is TRBV7-2 and J is TRBJ2-1; maybe TRBD2 (5 bases). CDR1 and CDR2 from the germline V gene are SGHTA and FQGNSA. Trimming left V 5 bases short and J 5 bases short, with 10 bases between. The CDR3 extends over 13 amino acids. The CDR3 coding sequence is TGTGCCAGCAGCAAGACTAATAACAATGAGCAGTTCTTC. It codes for CASSKTNNNEQFF.